The 18 T cell receptor beta chains in this list originate from one sample, sequenced in a study of glioma-infiltrating T cells. TCR alpha and beta CDR3 regions were amplified from RNA using iRepertoire nested multiplex PCR. TCRdb ran MiXCR on the multiplex PCR reads and lists one entry per CDR3 protein. The sample holds roughly 16,000 distinct CDR3 sequences, roughly 60% seen once. Sequencing input: glioma tissue, nonneoplastic brain tissue, or PBMCs (not recorded which). The receptors derive from a human donor with low-grade glioma or glioblastoma, undergoing nonglioma brain surgery, or in good health (not recorded which).

This clonotype was seen only once. V and J are TRBV18 and TRBJ2-1, with 9 bases fitting TRBD2. V gave up 2 bases and J gave up 3 bases; unmatched junction bases: 2. Germline V lookup: CDR1 KGHSH, CDR2 LQKENI. The CDR3 contains 15 residues. The chain's CDR3 is CASSPERGDYNEQFF. The CDR3 nucleotides are TGTGCCAGCTCACCAGAGCGGGGGGACTACAATGAGCAGTTCTTC.

The genes are TRBV6-6 and TRBJ1-5; 7 positions agree with TRBD1. Per germline, CDR1 MNHNY and CDR2 SVGAGI (reference sequence). This CDR3 is 15 amino acids long. Trimming at V came to 0 bases and at J to 5 bases, leaving 4 bases not matched to a gene. The CDR3 bases are TGTGCCAGCAGTTACTCCCAGGGGGACTATCAGCCCCAGCATTTT. This translates into CASSYSQGDYQPQHF.

In regard to this clonotype: At one boundary the junction diverges from the germline segment, which might be a read error. The chain has TRBV6-1 and TRBJ2-3; either TRBD1 or TRBD2 may fit D (6 bases each). The CDR3 loop spans 16 amino acids. Germline V gene sequence: CDR1 MNHNS, CDR2 SASEGT. CDR3 nucleotide sequence: TGTGCCAGCAGTGAATGGGGGGCAGGCCCGGGGGATACGCAGTACTTT. It yields the protein CASSEWGAGPGDTQYF.

By share of the sample, this clonotype is medium-sized. This rearrangement joins TRBV15 to TRBJ2-2; 7 bases line up with TRBD2. Germline loops: CDR1 LNHNV, CDR2 YYDKDF (reference sequence). The trim removed 5 bases at V and 2 bases at J, leaving 2 bases unmatched. The CDR3 consists of 14 residues. The CDR3 region has the DNA TGTGCCACCAGCCAGACTAGCAACACCGGGGAGCTGTTTTTT. Its translation is CATSQTSNTGELFF.

The chain employs TRBV9 and TRBJ2-7; 9 bases are shared with TRBD2. There are 13 residues in the CDR3. After removal of 7 bases from V and 6 bases from J, the junction contained 8 bases not matched to a gene. The germline gives CDR1 SGDLS, CDR2 YYNGEE. The CDR3 nucleotides read TGTGCCAGCCAGGGGACTAGCTCTTCCGAGCAGTACTTC. Translated: CASQGTSSSEQYF.

The V and J genes are TRBV20-1 and TRBJ2-7; D gene unclear. Deletions cut 2 bases from V and 4 bases from J, with 6 bases between. The CDR3 has 11 residues. In germline, CDR1 is DFQATT, CDR2 SNEGSKA (reference sequence). This CDR3 reads CSARPGYEQYF. DNA for the CDR3: TGCAGTGCTAGACCCGGGTACGAGCAGTACTTC.

This clonotype was observed a handful of times. J is TRBJ1-4 and V is TRBV7-9; possibly TRBD1 for D (5 bases). Trimming left V 3 bases short and J 4 bases short, with 9 bases between. This CDR3 has 14 amino acids. Germline CDR1 is SEHNR and CDR2 is FQNEAQ (reference sequence). The CDR3: CASSLGGVNEKLFF. The CDR3 coding sequence is TGTGCCAGCAGCTTGGGGGGAGTTAATGAAAAACTGTTTTTT.

V and J are TRBV28 and TRBJ1-5; D might be TRBD1 (6 bases). This CDR3 spans 14 amino acids. V was clipped by 6 bases and J by 15 bases, with 24 bases between them. Germline-derived CDR1 and CDR2 are MDHEN and SYDVKM. CDR3 residues: CASRIVTGIKAAHF. CDR3 nucleotide sequence: TGTGCCAGCAGGATCGTGACAGGAATTAAAGCGGCGCATTTT.

In this sample, this clonotype turned up a few times. The chain joins TRBV20-1 to TRBJ2-7; 9 nucleotides align to TRBD1. From germline, CDR1 is DFQATT and CDR2 SNEGSKA (reference sequence). The CDR3 totals 15 residues. Trimming took 7 bases from V and 3 from J; bases not matched to a gene: 13. The CDR3 region is CSGTTGTGWVYEQYF. CDR3 DNA: TGCAGTGGAACCACCGGGACAGGGTGGGTCTACGAGCAGTACTTC.

This clonotype appeared a few times. J is TRBJ2-5 and V is TRBV15; a possible D gene is TRBD2 (6 bases). The V gene lost 3 bases and the J gene lost 1 base, with 12 bases spanning the gap. The CDR3 has 15 residues. Germline V CDR1 and CDR2: LNHNV, YYDKDF (reference sequence). The chain's CDR3 is CATSRTRDSQETQYF. The CDR3 bases are TGTGCCACCAGCAGGACCCGGGACTCCCAAGAGACCCAGTACTTC.

The CDR3 region has the DNA TGTGCCAGCAGCCACTCCCAAGAGACCCAGTACTTC. Translation gives CASSHSQETQYF. The chain is built from TRBV4-2 and TRBJ2-5, with no clear D. V gave up 3 bases and J gave up 1 base, with 3 bases separating them. This CDR3 comprises 12 residues. Per the germline V gene, CDR1 is LGHNA and CDR2 is YNFKEQ.

The table lists this clonotype with a count of one. The chain employs TRBV6-1 and TRBJ2-1; 10 bases map to TRBD2. J gave up 6 bases and V 5 bases, and 7 bases lay outside the gene matches. The length of the CDR3 is 15 residues. The V gene's germline CDR1 is MNHNS and CDR2 SASEGT. The CDR3 bases are TGTGCCAGCAGTCCTCCGACTAGCGGGCTCAATGAGCAGTTCTTC. This gives the protein CASSPPTSGLNEQFF.

This clonotype was seen more than once but under ten times. This rearrangement joins TRBV20-1 to TRBJ2-7; perhaps D is TRBD1 or TRBD2 (5 bases each). Deletions cut 1 base from V and 2 bases from J, with 15 bases between. Germline V gives CDR1 DFQATT, CDR2 SNEGSKA (reference sequence). The CDR3 has 15 amino acids. CDR3 DNA sequence: TGCAGTGCTAGAGTCCGGCAGGGACCGACCTACGAGCAGTACTTC. Amino acid sequence: CSARVRQGPTYEQYF.

The chain employs TRBV29-1 and TRBJ1-1; 7 bases are shared with TRBD1. From germline, CDR1 is SQVTM and CDR2 ANQGSEA. This CDR3 contains 13 residues. Trimming removed 5 bases from V and 1 base from J; junction bases left unmatched: 4. The DNA for the CDR3 is TGCAGCGTTTTCCGGACAGGGAACACTGAAGCTTTCTTT. This gives the protein CSVFRTGNTEAFF.

The gene calls are TRBV20-1 and TRBJ2-7; 7 bases are shared with TRBD1. The CDR3 has 14 amino acids. The germline V gene encodes CDR1 DFQATT and CDR2 SNEGSKA (reference sequence). The J segment lost 0 bases and the V segment lost 3 bases, leaving 5 bases of the junction unmatched. The CDR3 nucleotides are TGCAGTGCTAGGGGACAGATAAGCTCCTACGAGCAGTACTTC. It codes for CSARGQISSYEQYF.

This chain links TRBV7-9 with TRBJ2-7; unclear D gene. The V and J ends lost 3 bases and 4 bases respectively, with 7 bases between them. CDR1 and CDR2 (germline): SEHNR, FQNEAQ (reference sequence). CDR3 length: 12 amino acids. CDR3 amino acids: CASSFSVYEQYF. In nucleotides, the CDR3 is TGTGCCAGCAGCTTCTCGGTTTACGAGCAGTACTTC.

CDR3 in amino acids: CSARDGGAGTQYF. The CDR3 DNA reads TGCAGTGCTAGAGATGGAGGCGCTGGTACGCAGTATTTT. This chain joins TRBV20-1 and TRBJ2-3, with D maybe TRBD2 (5 bases). Looked up from germline, CDR1 is DFQATT and CDR2 is SNEGSKA (reference sequence). This CDR3 has 13 amino acids. Trimming pared 0 bases from V and 8 bases from J, leaving 12 bases between.

By share, this clonotype ranks as medium-sized. The chain carries TRBV20-1 and TRBJ2-7; D is possibly TRBD1 (6 bases). This CDR3 is built from 15 residues. Trimming cost V 2 bases and J 4 bases, with 18 bases left between them. CDR1 and CDR2 (germline): DFQATT, SNEGSKA (reference sequence). The CDR3 DNA is TGCAGTGCTAGACCCCCTACAGGGTCTGAATACGAGCAGTACTTC. Amino acids: CSARPPTGSEYEQYF.